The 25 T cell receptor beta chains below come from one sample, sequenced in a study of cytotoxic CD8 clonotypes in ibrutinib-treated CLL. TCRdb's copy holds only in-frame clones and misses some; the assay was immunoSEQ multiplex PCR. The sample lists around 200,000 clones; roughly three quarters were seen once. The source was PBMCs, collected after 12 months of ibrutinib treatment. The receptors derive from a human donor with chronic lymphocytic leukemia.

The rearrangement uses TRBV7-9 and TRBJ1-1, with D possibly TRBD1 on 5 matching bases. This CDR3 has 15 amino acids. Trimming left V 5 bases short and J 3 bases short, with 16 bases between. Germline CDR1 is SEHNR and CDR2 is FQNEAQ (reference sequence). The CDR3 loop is CASSPWDASYTEAFF. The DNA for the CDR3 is TGTGCCAGCAGCCCATGGGACGCCAGCTACACTGAAGCTTTCTTT.

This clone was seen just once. CDR3 nucleotide sequence: TGCGCCAGCAGCCCACTTAGGGAGACCGGGGAGCTGTTTTTT. Translation: CASSPLRETGELFF. This sequence joins TRBV5-1 and TRBJ2-2; D is perhaps TRBD2 (5 bases). Germline V CDR1 and CDR2: SGHRS, YFSETQ. The CDR3 has 14 residues. V lost 4 bases to trimming and J lost 5 bases, with 12 bases between them.

CDR3 in DNA: TGTGCCATTGCTGGTAGCTCCTACAATGAGCAGTTCTTC. It is translated as CAIAGSSYNEQFF. This chain links TRBV28 with TRBJ2-1; D call uncertain. Germline lookup yields CDR1 MDHEN and CDR2 SYDVKM. Trimming stripped 10 bases from V and 0 bases from J, with 10 bases between. CDR3 length equals 13 residues.

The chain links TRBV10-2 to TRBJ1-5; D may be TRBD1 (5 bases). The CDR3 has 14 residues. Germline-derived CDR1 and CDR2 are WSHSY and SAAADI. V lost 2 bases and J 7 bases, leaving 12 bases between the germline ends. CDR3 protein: CASSEVGGTQPQHF. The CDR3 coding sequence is TGCGCCAGCAGTGAGGTGGGGGGAACGCAGCCCCAGCATTTT.

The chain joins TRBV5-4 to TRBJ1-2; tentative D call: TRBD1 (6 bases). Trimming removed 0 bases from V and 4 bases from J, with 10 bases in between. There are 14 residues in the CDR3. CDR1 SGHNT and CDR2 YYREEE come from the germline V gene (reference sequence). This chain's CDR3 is CASSLGQGSYGYTF. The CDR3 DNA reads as TGTGCCAGCAGCTTGGGTCAGGGGAGCTATGGCTACACCTTC.

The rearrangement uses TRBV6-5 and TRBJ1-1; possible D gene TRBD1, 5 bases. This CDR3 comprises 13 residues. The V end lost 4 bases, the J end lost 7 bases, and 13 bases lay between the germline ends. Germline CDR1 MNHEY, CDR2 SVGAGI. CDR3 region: CASSWDEISEAFF. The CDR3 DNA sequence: TGTGCCAGCAGTTGGGACGAGATTAGTGAAGCTTTCTTT.

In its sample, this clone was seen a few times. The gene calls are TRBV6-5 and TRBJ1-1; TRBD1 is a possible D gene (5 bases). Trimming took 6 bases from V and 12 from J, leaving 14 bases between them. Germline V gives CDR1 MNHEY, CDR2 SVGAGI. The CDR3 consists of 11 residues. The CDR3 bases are TGTGCCAGCAGCTCCGGGACGGACACTTTCTTT. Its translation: CASSSGTDTFF.

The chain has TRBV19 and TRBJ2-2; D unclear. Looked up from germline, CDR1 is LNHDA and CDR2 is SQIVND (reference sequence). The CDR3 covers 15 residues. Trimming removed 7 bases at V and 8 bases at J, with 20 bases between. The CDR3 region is CASTHLGWFGGELFF. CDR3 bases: TGTGCCAGTACTCACCTAGGGTGGTTCGGAGGGGAGCTGTTTTTT.

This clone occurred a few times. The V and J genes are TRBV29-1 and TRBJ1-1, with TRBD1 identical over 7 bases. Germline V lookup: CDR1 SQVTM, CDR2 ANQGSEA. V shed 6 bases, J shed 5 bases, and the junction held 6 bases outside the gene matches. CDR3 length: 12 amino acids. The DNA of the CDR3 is TGCAGCGTGGGGGCGGACAGGACTGAAGCTTTCTTT. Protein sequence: CSVGADRTEAFF.

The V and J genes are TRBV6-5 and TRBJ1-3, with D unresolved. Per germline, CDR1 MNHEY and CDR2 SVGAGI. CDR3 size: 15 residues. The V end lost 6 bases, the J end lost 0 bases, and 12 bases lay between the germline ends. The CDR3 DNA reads TGTGCCAGCAGGTGGACCGAAAACTCTGGAAACACCATATATTTT. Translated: CASRWTENSGNTIYF.

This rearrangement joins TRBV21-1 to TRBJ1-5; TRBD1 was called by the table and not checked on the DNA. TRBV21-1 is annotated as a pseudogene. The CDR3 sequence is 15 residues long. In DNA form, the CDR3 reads TGTGCCAGCAGCAATCGACAGAATAGCAATCAGCCCCAGCATTTT. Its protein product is CASSNRQNSNQPQHF.

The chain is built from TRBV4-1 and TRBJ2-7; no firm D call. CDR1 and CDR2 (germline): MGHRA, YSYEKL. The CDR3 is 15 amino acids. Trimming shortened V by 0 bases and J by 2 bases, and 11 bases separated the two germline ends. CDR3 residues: CASSQEMSQTYEQYF. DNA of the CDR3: TGCGCCAGCAGCCAAGAGATGAGCCAAACCTACGAGCAGTACTTC.

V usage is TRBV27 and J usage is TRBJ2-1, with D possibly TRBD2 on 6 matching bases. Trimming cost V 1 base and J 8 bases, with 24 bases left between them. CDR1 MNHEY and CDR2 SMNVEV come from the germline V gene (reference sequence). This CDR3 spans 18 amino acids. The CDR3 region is CASSLYVTRRLWVHEQFF. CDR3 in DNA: TGTGCCAGCAGTTTATATGTGACTAGACGGTTGTGGGTCCATGAGCAGTTCTTC.

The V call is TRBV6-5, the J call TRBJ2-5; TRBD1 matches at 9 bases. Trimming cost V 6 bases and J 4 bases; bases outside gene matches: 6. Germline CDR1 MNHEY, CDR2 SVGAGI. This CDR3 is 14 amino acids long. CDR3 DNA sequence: TGTGCCAGCAGGTGGGACAGGGTGGCAGAGACCCAGTACTTC. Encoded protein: CASRWDRVAETQYF.

The CDR3 loop is CASSSRGETQYF. In DNA, the CDR3 is TGTGCCAGCAGCTCCCGGGGGGAGACCCAGTACTTC. The chain joins TRBV9 to TRBJ2-5, with a weak D call TRBD2 (6 bases). The CDR3 sequence is 12 residues long. Germline V gives CDR1 SGDLS, CDR2 YYNGEE. Trimming removed 4 bases from V and 5 bases from J, with 9 bases in between.

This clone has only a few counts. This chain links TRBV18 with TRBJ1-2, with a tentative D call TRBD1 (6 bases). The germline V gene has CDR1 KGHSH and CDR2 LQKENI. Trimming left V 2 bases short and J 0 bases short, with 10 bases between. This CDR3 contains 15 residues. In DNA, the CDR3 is TGTGCCAGCTCACCATGGGCAGGGGCTAACTATGGCTACACCTTC. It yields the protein CASSPWAGANYGYTF.

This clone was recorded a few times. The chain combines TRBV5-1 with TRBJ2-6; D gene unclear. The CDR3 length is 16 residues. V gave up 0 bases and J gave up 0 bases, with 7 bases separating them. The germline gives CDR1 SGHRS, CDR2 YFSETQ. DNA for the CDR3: TGCGCCAGCAGCTTGGCAGGAATCTCTGGGGCCAACGTCCTGACTTTC. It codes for CASSLAGISGANVLTF.

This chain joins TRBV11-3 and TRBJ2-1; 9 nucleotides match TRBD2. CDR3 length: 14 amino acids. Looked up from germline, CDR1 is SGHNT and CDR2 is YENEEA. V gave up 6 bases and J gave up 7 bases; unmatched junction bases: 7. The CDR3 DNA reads TGTGCCAGCAGTAGCGGGGGAGACCTAAATGAGCAGTTCTTC. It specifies CASSSGGDLNEQFF.

CDR3 loop: CASSLQGFTDTQYF. The CDR3 coding sequence is TGTGCCAGCAGTTTACAGGGCTTCACAGATACGCAGTATTTT. V is TRBV7-8 and J is TRBJ2-3, with D tentatively TRBD1 (6 bases). V was cut by 6 bases and J by 2 bases, with 12 bases left in between. Germline CDR1 and CDR2: SGHVS and FQNEAQ. The CDR3 has 14 residues.

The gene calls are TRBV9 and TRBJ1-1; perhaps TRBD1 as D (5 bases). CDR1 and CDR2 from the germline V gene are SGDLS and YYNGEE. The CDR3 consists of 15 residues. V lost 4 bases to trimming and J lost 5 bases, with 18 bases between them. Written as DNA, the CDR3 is TGTGCCAGCAGCCCCCAGGGCCTTCTTGGGACTGAAGCTTTCTTT. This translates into CASSPQGLLGTEAFF.

CDR3 protein: CASSLLGPTTHTF. In nucleotides, the CDR3 is TGTGCCAGCTCACTTTTGGGACCGACAACTCACACCTTC. The gene calls are TRBV18 and TRBJ1-2, with D perhaps matching TRBD1 (5 bases). V shed 4 bases and J shed 12 bases, with 18 bases lying between them. This CDR3 spans 13 amino acids. Per germline, CDR1 KGHSH and CDR2 LQKENI.

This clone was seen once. CDR3 sequence reads: CASSFGQGELAFF. CDR3 DNA: TGTGCCAGCAGCTTTGGACAGGGTGAGCTTGCTTTCTTT. V and J are TRBV11-2 and TRBJ1-1; 8 bases align to TRBD1. J lost 11 bases, V lost 3 bases, and 8 bases had no gene match. The CDR3 runs to 13 residues. Germline V CDR1 and CDR2: SGHAT, FQNNGV.

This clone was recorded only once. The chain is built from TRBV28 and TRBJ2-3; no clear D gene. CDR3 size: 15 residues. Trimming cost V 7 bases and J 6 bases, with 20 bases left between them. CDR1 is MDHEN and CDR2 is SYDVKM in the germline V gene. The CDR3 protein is CASTPRALIFDTQYF. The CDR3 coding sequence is TGTGCCAGCACCCCTCGGGCGCTTATTTTCGATACGCAGTATTTT.

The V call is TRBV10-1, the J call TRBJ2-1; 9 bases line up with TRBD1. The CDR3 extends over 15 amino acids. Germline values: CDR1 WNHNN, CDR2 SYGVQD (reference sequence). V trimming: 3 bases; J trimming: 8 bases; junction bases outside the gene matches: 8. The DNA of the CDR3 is TGCGCCAGCAGTGAACGGGGACAGGGTCGTGATGAGCAGTTCTTC. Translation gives CASSERGQGRDEQFF.

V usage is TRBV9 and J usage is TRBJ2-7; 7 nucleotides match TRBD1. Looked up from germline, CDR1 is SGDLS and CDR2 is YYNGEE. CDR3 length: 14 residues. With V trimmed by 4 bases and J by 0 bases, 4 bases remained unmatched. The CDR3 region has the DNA TGTGCCAGCAGCTCTCGACAGGGCTCCTACGAGCAGTACTTC. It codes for CASSSRQGSYEQYF.